The source of this T cell receptor (beta chain) is a study of control samples from healthy donors and cancer patients. The CDR3 covers 12 residues. Germline V CDR1 and CDR2: LGHDT, YNNKEL (reference sequence). V was clipped by 0 bases and J by 8 bases, with 7 bases between them. This clone occurred a few times. Data came from immunoSEQ multiplex PCR; TCRdb stores just in-frame clones and leaves some out. The sample lists fewer than 200,000 clones, 90% to 95% seen once, with roughly 1.5% in the top ten. The sample was blood. The chain is built from TRBV3-1 (or the pseudogene TRBV3-2) and TRBJ1-1; D ambiguous. This clonotype was sampled from a man in his late teens or twenties in good health. Here the CDR3 reads CASSQEVGEAFF. In nucleotides, the CDR3 is TGTGCCAGCAGCCAAGAAGTGGGGGAAGCTTTCTTT.